The 3 T cell receptor beta chains below all came from one sample that was sequenced in a study of CD8+CD57+ T cells in acquired aplastic anemia. In patients chosen for sequencing, flow cytometry had shown CD8+CD57+ cell expansion. Researchers used genomic DNA as the template to profile TCR beta VDJ and CDR3. Each CDR3 protein is one row after TCRdb ran MiXCR on the reads. The sample has around 250,000 distinct CDR3 sequences, roughly 80% seen once. Material for sequencing was sorted CD4+, CD8+, or CD8+CD57+ T cells (not recorded which) from PBMCs. The receptors were gathered from a human donor with aplastic anemia.

Worth noting for this clonotype: The junction and the germline gene differ at one end; a read error may be behind it. The chain has TRBV7-9 and TRBJ1-5; the D gene is possibly TRBD1 (5 bases). Germline V CDR1 and CDR2: SEHNR, FQNEAQ (reference sequence). The CDR3 has 13 amino acids. This CDR3 is CASSHAGTHPKHF. In nucleotides, the CDR3 is TGCGCCAGCAGCCATGCAGGGACTCACCCCAAGCATTTT.

To note about this clonotype: The junction departs from the called germline gene at one end, perhaps through a read error. The chain recombines TRBV5-1 with TRBJ1-1; D gene ambiguous. CDR3 size: 14 residues. Germline V gives CDR1 SGHRS, CDR2 YFSETQ. The CDR3: CASSPFRGITETFF. DNA for the CDR3: TGCGCCAGCAGTCCCTTCAGAGGAATCACTGAAACTTTCTTT.

The chain carries TRBV7-8 and TRBJ1-6, with a possible D match to TRBD1 (5 bases). CDR1 and CDR2 from the germline V gene are SGHVS and FQNEAQ. The CDR3 is 14 residues long. Between the trimmed V and J ends, which lost 4 bases and 19 bases, there was a span of 23 bases. CDR3 nucleotides: TGTGCCAGCAGCTCAGACAGAGGCCCCGATACCCAGCACTTT. The encoded protein is CASSSDRGPDTQHF.